What follows are 18 T cell receptor beta chains derived from one specimen sequenced in a study of OX40 agonist ivuxolimab in advanced cancers. The repertoire was sequenced with immunoSEQ multiplex PCR; TCRdb's copy has only in-frame clones and lacks some. The sample contains over 55,000 clones, over 75% of which appear only once. The sample here was CD4+ or CD8+ T cells sorted from blood, taken in a trial of the OX40 agonist ivuxolimab. These TCRs come from an adult with an advanced solid tumor such as melanoma, head and neck, liver or kidney cancer.

V is TRBV5-6 and J is TRBJ2-7; D may be TRBD1 or TRBD2 (6 bases each). The ends were cut back, 2 bases at V and 1 base at J, with 10 bases in the middle. The CDR3 runs 14 residues. In germline, CDR1 is SGHDT, CDR2 YYEEEE. The CDR3 region has the DNA TGTGCCAGCAGCTTTGGGGGGCGGTCCTACGAGCAGTACTTC. Translating it yields CASSFGGRSYEQYF.

The genes are TRBV7-8 and TRBJ2-1; the D is unclear. This CDR3 contains 15 residues. Germline values: CDR1 SGHVS, CDR2 FQNEAQ. Deletions cut 1 base from V and 9 bases from J, with 16 bases between. The CDR3 sequence is CASSLVPVSDFEQFF. The CDR3 nucleotides are TGTGCCAGCAGCTTAGTACCGGTTTCAGACTTTGAGCAGTTCTTC.

This chain uses TRBV19 with TRBJ2-1, with 11 bases identical to TRBD2. The germline CDR1 and CDR2 sequences are LNHDA and SQIVND (reference sequence). Trimming removed 0 bases from V and 7 bases from J; junction bases left unmatched: 5. The CDR3 is 16 residues long. CDR3 nucleotides: TGTGCCAGTAGTATAGACCCTAGCGGGGGGCGGAATGAGCAGTTCTTC. Translation gives CASSIDPSGGRNEQFF.

The genes are TRBV4-2 and TRBJ1-2, with D unresolved. Trimming stripped 1 base from V and 4 bases from J, with 7 bases between. CDR1 and CDR2 from the germline V gene are LGHNA and YNFKEQ. This CDR3 is 13 amino acids long. In DNA form, the CDR3 reads TGTGCCAGCAGCCAAGCGGGGAGCTATGGCTACACCTTC. As protein: CASSQAGSYGYTF.

The J gene is TRBJ2-2, the V gene TRBV5-6, with D possibly TRBD1 on 7 matching bases. Germline values: CDR1 SGHDT, CDR2 YYEEEE. The CDR3 sequence is 18 residues long. The V and J ends lost 0 bases and 3 bases respectively, with 18 bases between them. The CDR3 spells CASSLGLGGQADTGELFF. CDR3 nucleotide sequence: TGTGCCAGCAGCTTGGGACTGGGAGGACAGGCCGACACCGGGGAGCTGTTTTTT.

V and J are TRBV4-1 and TRBJ2-2; no reliable D call. Trimming stripped 5 bases from V and 1 base from J, with 8 bases between. This CDR3 spans 14 amino acids. Germline CDR1 and CDR2: MGHRA and YSYEKL. The CDR3 is CASSIRRNTGELFF. CDR3 nucleotides: TGCGCCAGCAGCATACGGCGGAACACCGGGGAGCTGTTTTTT.

V and J are TRBV28 and TRBJ1-1; 7 bases match TRBD1. The V gene's germline CDR1 is MDHEN and CDR2 SYDVKM. V was pared by 5 bases and J by 7 bases, with 10 bases of the junction left unmatched. The CDR3 covers 14 residues. The CDR3 protein is CASSPTGTVSEAFF. The CDR3 DNA follows: TGTGCCAGCAGTCCGACCGGGACAGTCAGTGAAGCTTTCTTT.

The chain carries TRBV28 and TRBJ1-2; 11 nucleotides match TRBD1. This CDR3 is built from 16 residues. Unmatched junction bases numbered 10, after V lost 6 bases and J lost 4 bases. Germline loops: CDR1 MDHEN, CDR2 SYDVKM. This CDR3 is CASSSPRTGGVYGYTF. CDR3 DNA: TGTGCCAGCAGCTCCCCCCGGACAGGGGGCGTCTATGGCTACACCTTC.

The V call is TRBV27, the J call TRBJ2-7; TRBD2 might be the D (6 bases). The ends were cut back, 6 bases at V and 0 bases at J, with 12 bases in the middle. CDR1 is MNHEY and CDR2 is SMNVEV in the germline V gene (reference sequence). The CDR3 sequence is 14 residues long. CDR3 sequence: CASSPSGSSYEQYF. The CDR3 DNA follows: TGTGCCAGCAGCCCGTCCGGGAGCTCCTACGAGCAGTACTTC.

The chain couples TRBV5-4 to TRBJ1-2; no definite D call. The germline gives CDR1 SGHNT, CDR2 YYREEE (reference sequence). This CDR3 is 15 amino acids long. The ends were cut back, 2 bases at V and 1 base at J, with 12 bases in the middle. The CDR3 sequence: CASSFLQSGNYGYTF. The CDR3 region has the DNA TGTGCCAGCAGCTTCTTGCAGTCGGGTAACTATGGCTACACCTTC.

This chain connects TRBV6-6 to TRBJ2-1; perhaps D is TRBD1 or TRBD2 (5 bases each). This CDR3 spans 13 amino acids. Germline V CDR1 and CDR2: MNHNY, SVGAGI (reference sequence). With 2 bases removed from V and 9 bases from J, the gap between germline ends came to 11 bases. CDR3 amino acids: CASSYGGDGEQFF. The CDR3 DNA sequence: TGTGCCAGCAGTTACGGGGGAGACGGTGAGCAGTTCTTC.

J is TRBJ2-7 and V is TRBV5-1; D may correspond to TRBD1 or TRBD2 (5 bases each). Germline V CDR1 and CDR2: SGHRS, YFSETQ. The CDR3 length is 13 residues. V was trimmed by 2 bases and J by 3 bases, leaving 9 bases between them. CDR3 region: CASSFGTNYEQYF. For the CDR3, the DNA is TGCGCCAGCAGCTTTGGGACCAACTACGAGCAGTACTTC.

CDR3 sequence (DNA): TGTGCCAGCAGTCGTAGACAGGGTGGGAATCAGCCCCAGCATTTT. The encoded protein is CASSRRQGGNQPQHF. V is TRBV6-5 and J is TRBJ1-5, with 7 nucleotides matching TRBD1. Germline-derived CDR1 and CDR2 are MNHEY and SVGAGI. This CDR3 is 15 amino acids long. After removal of 5 bases from V and 4 bases from J, the junction contained 8 bases not matched to a gene.

This clone was recorded only once. The chain employs TRBV28 and TRBJ1-1; possibly TRBD1 for D (6 bases). The length of the CDR3 is 13 residues. Between the trimmed V and J ends, which lost 5 bases and 11 bases, there was a span of 18 bases. Germline lookup yields CDR1 MDHEN and CDR2 SYDVKM. This CDR3 reads CASSPNRARAAFF. In nucleotides, the CDR3 is TGTGCCAGCAGTCCTAACAGGGCACGGGCCGCTTTCTTT.

The CDR3 loop reads CASSFPSANYGYTF. CDR3 bases: TGTGCCAGCAGTTTTCCGTCAGCAAACTATGGCTACACCTTC. The chain employs TRBV28 and TRBJ1-2; D remains ambiguous. Germline values: CDR1 MDHEN, CDR2 SYDVKM. Trimming shortened V by 3 bases and J by 2 bases, and 10 bases separated the two germline ends. The CDR3 sequence is 14 residues long.

The chain is built from TRBV7-2 and TRBJ1-2, with D unclear. The length of the CDR3 is 13 residues. Germline CDR1 and CDR2: SGHTA and FQGNSA. Trimming pared 6 bases from V and 2 bases from J, leaving 10 bases between. The CDR3 DNA reads as TGTGCCAGCAGAAAGTCAGCCAACTATGGCTACACCTTC. Translating gives CASRKSANYGYTF.

The chain combines TRBV5-4 with TRBJ2-7, with TRBD2 matching 8 bases. The CDR3 loop spans 15 amino acids. V gave up 4 bases and J gave up 3 bases; unmatched junction bases: 9. In germline, CDR1 is SGHNT, CDR2 YYREEE (reference sequence). CDR3 DNA sequence: TGTGCCAGCAGCCAAACGCGGGGGGCAAGCTACGAGCAGTACTTC. This codes for CASSQTRGASYEQYF.

The V gene is TRBV4-2, the J gene TRBJ2-7, with D perhaps matching TRBD1 or TRBD2 (5 bases each). V was pared by 0 bases and J by 2 bases, with 8 bases between. The CDR3 has 14 residues. Germline V gene lookup returns CDR1 LGHNA and CDR2 YNFKEQ. The CDR3 nucleotides read TGTGCCAGCAGCCAAGATCCGGGGCCCTACGAGCAGTACTTC. Its translation: CASSQDPGPYEQYF.